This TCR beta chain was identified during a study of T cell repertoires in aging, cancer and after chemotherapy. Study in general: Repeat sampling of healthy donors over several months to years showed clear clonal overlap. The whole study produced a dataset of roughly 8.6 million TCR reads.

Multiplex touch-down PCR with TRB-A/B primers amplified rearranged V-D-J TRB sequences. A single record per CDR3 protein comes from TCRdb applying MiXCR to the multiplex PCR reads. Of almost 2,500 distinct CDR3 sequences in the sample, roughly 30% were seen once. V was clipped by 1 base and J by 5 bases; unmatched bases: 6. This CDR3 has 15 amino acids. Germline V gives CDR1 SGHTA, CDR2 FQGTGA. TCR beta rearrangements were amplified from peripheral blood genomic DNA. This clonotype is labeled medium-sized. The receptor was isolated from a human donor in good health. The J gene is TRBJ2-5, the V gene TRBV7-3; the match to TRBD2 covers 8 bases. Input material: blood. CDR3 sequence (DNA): TGTGCCAGCAGCTTAAGTTGGGAGCGGGGGGAGACCCAGTACTTC. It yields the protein CASSLSWERGETQYF.